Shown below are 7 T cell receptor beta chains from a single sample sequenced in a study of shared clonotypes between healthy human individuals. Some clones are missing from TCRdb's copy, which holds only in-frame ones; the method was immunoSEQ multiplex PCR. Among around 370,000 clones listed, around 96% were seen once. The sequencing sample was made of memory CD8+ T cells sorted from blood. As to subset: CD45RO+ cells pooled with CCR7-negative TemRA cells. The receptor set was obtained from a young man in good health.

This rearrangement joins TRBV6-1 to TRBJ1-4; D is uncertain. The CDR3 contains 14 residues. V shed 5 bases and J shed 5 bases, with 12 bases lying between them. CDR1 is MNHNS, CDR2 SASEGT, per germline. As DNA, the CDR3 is TGTGCCAGCAGTATCGTGGGGTCCAATGAAAAACTGTTTTTT. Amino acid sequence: CASSIVGSNEKLFF.

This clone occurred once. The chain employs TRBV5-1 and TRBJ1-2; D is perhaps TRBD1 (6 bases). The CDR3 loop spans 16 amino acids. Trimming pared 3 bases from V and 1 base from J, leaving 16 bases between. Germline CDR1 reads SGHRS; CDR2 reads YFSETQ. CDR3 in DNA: TGCGCCAGCAGCTCCCAGGGACACGGATTTAACTATGGCTACACCTTC. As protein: CASSSQGHGFNYGYTF.

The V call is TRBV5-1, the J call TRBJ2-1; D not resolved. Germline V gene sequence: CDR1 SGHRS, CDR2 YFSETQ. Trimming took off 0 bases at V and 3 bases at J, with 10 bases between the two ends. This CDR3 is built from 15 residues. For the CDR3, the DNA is TGCGCCAGCAGCTTGGTAGCCTCGGACTACAATGAGCAGTTCTTC. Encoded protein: CASSLVASDYNEQFF. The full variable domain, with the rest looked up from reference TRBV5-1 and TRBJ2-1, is KAGVTQTPRYLIKTRGQQVTLSCSPISGHRSVSWYQQTPGQGLQFLFEYFSETQRNKGNFPGRFSGRQFSNSRSEMNVSTLELGDSALYLCASSLVASDYNEQFFGPGTRLTVL.

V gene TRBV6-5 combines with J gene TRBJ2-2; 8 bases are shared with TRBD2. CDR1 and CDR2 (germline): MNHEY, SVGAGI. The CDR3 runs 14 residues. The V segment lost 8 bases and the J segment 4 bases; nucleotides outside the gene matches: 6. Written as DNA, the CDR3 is TGTGCCAGCTCCATTAGCGGGGTCACCGGGGAGCTGTTTTTT. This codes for CASSISGVTGELFF.

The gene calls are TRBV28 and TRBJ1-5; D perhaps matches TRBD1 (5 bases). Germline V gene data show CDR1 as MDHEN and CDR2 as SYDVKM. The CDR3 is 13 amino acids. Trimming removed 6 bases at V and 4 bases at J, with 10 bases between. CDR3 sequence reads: CASRLRGNQPQHF. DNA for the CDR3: TGTGCCAGCAGGTTACGGGGGAATCAGCCCCAGCATTTT.

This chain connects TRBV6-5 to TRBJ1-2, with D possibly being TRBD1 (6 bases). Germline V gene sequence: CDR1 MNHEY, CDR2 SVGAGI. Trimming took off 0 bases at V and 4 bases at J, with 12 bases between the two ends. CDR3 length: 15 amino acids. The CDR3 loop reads CASSYSATGSYGYTF. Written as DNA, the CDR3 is TGTGCCAGCAGTTACTCCGCGACAGGTTCCTATGGCTACACCTTC.

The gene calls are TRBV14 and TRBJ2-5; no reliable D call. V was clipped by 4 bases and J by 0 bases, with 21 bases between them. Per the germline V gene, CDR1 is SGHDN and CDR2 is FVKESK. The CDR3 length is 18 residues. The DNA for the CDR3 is TGTGCCAGCAGCCTAGTCGTCGGTTTGACCAAGTACCAAGAGACCCAGTACTTC. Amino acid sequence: CASSLVVGLTKYQETQYF.